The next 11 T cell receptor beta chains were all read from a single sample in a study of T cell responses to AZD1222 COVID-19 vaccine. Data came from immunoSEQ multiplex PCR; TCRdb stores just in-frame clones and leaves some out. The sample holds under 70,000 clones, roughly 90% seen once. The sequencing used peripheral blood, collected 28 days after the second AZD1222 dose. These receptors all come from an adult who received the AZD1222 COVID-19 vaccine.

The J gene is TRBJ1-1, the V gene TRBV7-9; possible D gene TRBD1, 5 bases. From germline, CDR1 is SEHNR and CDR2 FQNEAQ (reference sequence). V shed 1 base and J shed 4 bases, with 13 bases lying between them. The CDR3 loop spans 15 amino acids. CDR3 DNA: TGTGCCAGCAGCTTAGATTGGCGGGGCGGCACTGAAGCTTTCTTT. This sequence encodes CASSLDWRGGTEAFF.

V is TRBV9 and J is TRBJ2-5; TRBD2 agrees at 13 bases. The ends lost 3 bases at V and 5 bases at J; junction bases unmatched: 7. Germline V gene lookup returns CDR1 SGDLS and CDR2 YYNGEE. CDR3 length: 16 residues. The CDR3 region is CASSDRLAGGTETQYF. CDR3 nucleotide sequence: TGTGCCAGCAGCGACCGACTAGCGGGAGGAACGGAGACCCAGTACTTC.

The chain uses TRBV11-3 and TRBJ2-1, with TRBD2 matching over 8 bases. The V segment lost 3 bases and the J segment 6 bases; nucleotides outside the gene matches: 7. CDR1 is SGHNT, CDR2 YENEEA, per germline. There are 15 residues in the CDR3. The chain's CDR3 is CASSFSGTGLNEQFF. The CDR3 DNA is TGTGCCAGCAGCTTTAGCGGGACGGGGCTCAATGAGCAGTTCTTC. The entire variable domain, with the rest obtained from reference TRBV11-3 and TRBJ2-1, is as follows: EAGVVQSPRYKIIEKKQPVAFWCNPISGHNTLYWYLQNLGQGPELLIRYENEEAVDDSQLPKDRFSAERLKGVDSTLKIQPAELGDSAVYLCASSFSGTGLNEQFFGPGTRLTVL.

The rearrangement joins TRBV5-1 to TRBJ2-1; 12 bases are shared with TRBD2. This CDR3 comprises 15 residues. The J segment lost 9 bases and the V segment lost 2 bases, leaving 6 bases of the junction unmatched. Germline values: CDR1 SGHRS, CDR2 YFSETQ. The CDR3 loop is CASSFRLAGVIEQFF. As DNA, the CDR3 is TGCGCCAGCAGCTTTCGACTAGCGGGAGTAATTGAGCAGTTCTTC.

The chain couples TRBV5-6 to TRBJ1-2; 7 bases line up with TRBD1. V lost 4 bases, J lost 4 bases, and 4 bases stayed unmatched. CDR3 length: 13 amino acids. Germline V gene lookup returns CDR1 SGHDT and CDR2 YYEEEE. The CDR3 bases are TGTGCCAGCAGCCGTGACAGGGTCTATGGCTACACCTTC. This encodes CASSRDRVYGYTF.

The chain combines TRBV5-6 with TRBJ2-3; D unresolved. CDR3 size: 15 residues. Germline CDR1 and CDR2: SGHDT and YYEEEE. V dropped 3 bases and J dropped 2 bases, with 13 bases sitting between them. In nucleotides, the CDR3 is TGTGCCAGCAGCTCCACGTTTGGATACACAGATACGCAGTATTTT. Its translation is CASSSTFGYTDTQYF.

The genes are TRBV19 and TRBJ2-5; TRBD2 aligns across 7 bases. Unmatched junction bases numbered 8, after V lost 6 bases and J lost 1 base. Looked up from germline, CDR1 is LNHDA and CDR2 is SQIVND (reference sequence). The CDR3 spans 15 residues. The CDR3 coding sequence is TGTGCCAGTAGCTCCTTGGGGGGGATCCAAGAGACCCAGTACTTC. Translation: CASSSLGGIQETQYF.

The CDR3: CASSEPRDTPTDTQYF. CDR3 nucleotide sequence: TGTGCCAGCAGTGAACCACGGGACACACCTACAGATACGCAGTATTTT. This rearrangement joins TRBV6-1 to TRBJ2-3; D might be TRBD1 (6 bases). The germline V gene has CDR1 MNHNS and CDR2 SASEGT. Trimming left V 2 bases short and J 3 bases short, with 15 bases between. The CDR3 has 16 amino acids.

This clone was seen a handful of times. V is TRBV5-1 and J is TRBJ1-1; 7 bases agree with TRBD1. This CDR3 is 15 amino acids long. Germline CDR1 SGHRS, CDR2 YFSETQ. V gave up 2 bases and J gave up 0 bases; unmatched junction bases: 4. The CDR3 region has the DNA TGCGCCAGCAGCTTCACGGGACAGATGAACACTGAAGCTTTCTTT. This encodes CASSFTGQMNTEAFF.

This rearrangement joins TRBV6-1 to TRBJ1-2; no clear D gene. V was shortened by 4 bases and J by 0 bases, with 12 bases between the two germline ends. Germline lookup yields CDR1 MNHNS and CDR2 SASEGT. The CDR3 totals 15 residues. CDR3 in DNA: TGTGCCAGCAGTGGCCAGTCCATCGCTAACTATGGCTACACCTTC. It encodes CASSGQSIANYGYTF.

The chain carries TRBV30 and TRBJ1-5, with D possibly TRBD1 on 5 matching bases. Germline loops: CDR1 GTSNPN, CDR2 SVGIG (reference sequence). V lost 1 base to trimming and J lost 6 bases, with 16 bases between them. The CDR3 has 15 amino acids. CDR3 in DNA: TGTGCCTGGAGTGGTGGCAGCAGGGTTGGTCAGCCCCAGCATTTT. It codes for CAWSGGSRVGQPQHF.